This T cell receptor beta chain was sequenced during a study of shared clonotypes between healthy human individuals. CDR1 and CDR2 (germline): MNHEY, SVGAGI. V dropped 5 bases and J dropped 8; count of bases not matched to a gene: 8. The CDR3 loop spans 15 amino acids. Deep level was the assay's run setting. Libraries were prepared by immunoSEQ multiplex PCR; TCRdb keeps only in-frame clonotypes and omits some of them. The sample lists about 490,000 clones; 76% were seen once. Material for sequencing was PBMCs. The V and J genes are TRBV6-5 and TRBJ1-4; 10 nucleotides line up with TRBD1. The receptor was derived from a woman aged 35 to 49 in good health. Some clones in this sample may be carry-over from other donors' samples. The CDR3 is CASSLPGQGNEKLFF. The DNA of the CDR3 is TGTGCCAGCAGTCTACCGGGACAGGGGAACGAAAAACTGTTTTTT.